This passage covers 13 T cell receptor beta chains from one sample sequenced in a study of T-cell reconstitution after alpha-beta-depleted transplantation in children. The TCRbeta library incorporated unique molecular identifiers. TCRdb recomputed calls from the PCR reads with MiXCR, one row per CDR3 protein. The sample carries a few hundred thousand distinct CDR3 sequences, 25% to 30% recorded once. Specimen: PBMCs, collected before TCRalphabeta/CD19-depleted stem cell transplant. These receptors were obtained from a boy younger than two with Wiskott-Aldrich syndrome, due to receive a stem cell transplant.

This clonotype was observed a few times. This chain links TRBV29-1 with TRBJ2-5, with a weak D call TRBD1 (5 bases). V was cut by 8 bases and J by 9 bases, with 16 bases left in between. This CDR3 has 11 residues. Germline lookup yields CDR1 SQVTM and CDR2 ANQGSEA. This CDR3 is CSTRATSSQYF. In nucleotides, the CDR3 is TGCAGCACCAGGGCCACTTCATCCCAGTACTTC.

The V and J genes are TRBV5-1 and TRBJ2-3; 10 nucleotides match TRBD2. This CDR3 contains 17 residues. V shed 0 bases, J shed 2 bases, and the junction held 6 bases outside the gene matches. CDR1 is SGHRS and CDR2 is YFSETQ in the germline V gene. In nucleotides, the CDR3 is TGCGCCAGCAGCTTGGGTTTAGGACTAGCGGACACAGATACGCAGTATTTT. It specifies CASSLGLGLADTDTQYF.

This rearrangement joins TRBV5-1 to TRBJ2-2; 9 bases are shared with TRBD1. J lost 0 bases, V lost 1 base, and 7 bases had no gene match. CDR3 length: 18 amino acids. Looked up from germline, CDR1 is SGHRS and CDR2 is YFSETQ. CDR3 sequence: CASSLRGQGPANTGELFF. In DNA, the CDR3 is TGCGCCAGCAGCTTGAGGGGACAGGGCCCCGCGAACACCGGGGAGCTGTTTTTT.

CDR3 sequence: CASRPQFPSGLEQFF. In DNA form, the CDR3 reads TGTGCCAGCAGACCTCAATTCCCCAGCGGGCTTGAGCAGTTCTTC. This chain uses TRBV6-1 with TRBJ2-1, with D perhaps TRBD2 (6 bases). The CDR3 spans 15 residues. Germline values: CDR1 MNHNS, CDR2 SASEGT. V was pared by 6 bases and J by 9 bases, with 21 bases between.

This clonotype was seen a handful of times. The chain links TRBV12-3 or TRBV12-4 to TRBJ1-4; D is unclear. This CDR3 region has 12 residues. The V and J ends lost 8 bases and 4 bases respectively, with 8 bases between them. The CDR3 reads CASSQSNEKLFF. The CDR3 DNA sequence: TGTGCCAGCTCCCAAAGTAATGAAAAACTGTTTTTT.

The rearrangement joins TRBV2 to TRBJ2-1, with 10 bases that match TRBD2. V gave up 0 bases and J gave up 3 bases; unmatched junction bases: 8. The germline V gene has CDR1 SNHLY and CDR2 FYNNEI. The CDR3 is 18 residues long. CDR3 DNA sequence: TGTGCCAGCAGTGAAGCGCTTCCTAGCGGGGGAGGCTACAATGAGCAGTTCTTC. Protein product: CASSEALPSGGGYNEQFF.

This clonotype occurred a few times. A junction end diverges from the germline sequence, so it may reflect a read error. This chain connects TRBV4-1 to TRBJ2-1; D might be TRBD1 (6 bases). CDR3 size: 14 residues. Germline assignment: CDR1 MGHRA and CDR2 YSYEKL. The CDR3 sequence is CASSEEGVYNEQFF. As DNA, the CDR3 is TGCGCCAGCAGCGAAGAGGGGGTCTACAATGAGCAGTTCTTC.

J is TRBJ1-1 and V is TRBV20-1; D not certain. The germline gives CDR1 DFQATT, CDR2 SNEGSKA (reference sequence). Trimming left V 3 bases short and J 7 bases short, with 12 bases between. This CDR3 is 12 amino acids long. This chain's CDR3 is CSASRGPNEAFF. The CDR3 coding sequence is TGCAGTGCTAGTAGAGGACCCAATGAAGCTTTCTTT.

This clonotype was recorded a few times. The V call is TRBV5-1, the J call TRBJ2-7; 9 bases are shared with TRBD2. The J segment lost 2 bases and the V segment lost 0 bases, leaving 6 bases of the junction unmatched. The CDR3 has 16 amino acids. The germline V gene has CDR1 SGHRS and CDR2 YFSETQ. The CDR3 is CASSLALAGQTYEQYF. The CDR3 nucleotides read TGCGCCAGCAGCTTGGCCCTAGCGGGACAGACCTACGAGCAGTACTTC.

The chain employs TRBV29-1 and TRBJ2-1; 8 nucleotides line up with TRBD2. The CDR3 consists of 15 residues. Looked up from germline, CDR1 is SQVTM and CDR2 is ANQGSEA. Trimming cost V 7 bases and J 5 bases; bases outside gene matches: 13. The CDR3: CSAPRGAGGNNEQFF. CDR3 coding DNA: TGCAGCGCCCCCCGAGGGGCGGGAGGCAACAATGAGCAGTTCTTC.

The chain carries TRBV29-1 and TRBJ2-3, with TRBD1 as a possible D gene (6 bases). The V gene lost 4 bases and the J gene lost 0 bases, with 11 bases spanning the gap. Per the germline V gene, CDR1 is SQVTM and CDR2 is ANQGSEA. CDR3 length: 14 amino acids. The chain's CDR3 is CSVGQVLSTDTQYF. The CDR3 DNA follows: TGCAGCGTTGGACAGGTCCTTAGCACAGATACGCAGTATTTT.

This clonotype was detected only a few times. The genes are TRBV11-3 and TRBJ2-1; the D is unclear. Germline V gives CDR1 SGHNT, CDR2 YENEEA. Trimming cost V 5 bases and J 10 bases, with 15 bases left between them. The CDR3 runs to 13 residues. CDR3 DNA sequence: TGTGCCAGCAGCCGAACGAGCGCGTCCGAGCAGTTCTTC. Protein product: CASSRTSASEQFF.

The V gene is TRBV20-1, the J gene TRBJ1-4; D is unresolved. Trimming cost V 3 bases and J 5 bases, with 10 bases left between them. The CDR3 covers 13 residues. Germline CDR1 and CDR2: DFQATT and SNEGSKA (reference sequence). The CDR3 sequence: CSASAPWNEKLFF. The DNA of the CDR3 is TGCAGTGCTAGTGCGCCGTGGAATGAAAAACTGTTTTTT.